This TCR beta chain was obtained from a study of T-cell reconstitution after alpha-beta-depleted transplantation in children (dated by TCRdb to 2016 to 2018). Some background on the complete study: The study quantitatively tracked T-cell immune reconstitution after TCRalphabeta/CD19-depleted allogeneic hematopoietic cell transplantation in children using TCR repertoire profiling.

To note about this clonotype: Its antigen remains undetermined. Base-call qualities are not available, and no considerably larger clone is one nucleotide away.

The library was produced with PCR. Sequencing used an Illumina HiSeq 2500. Molecular barcoding was employed in the preparation of TCR libraries, with unique molecular identifiers being used to normalize TCRbeta repertoire quantification. In-frame beta chains were kept once TCRdb had trimmed the public reads at Q25 with fastp and called clones with MiXCR. CDR3 protein sequences are deduplicated, and each keeps its most common genes and DNA. The sample records roughly 400,000 distinct CDR3 sequences, 20% of which are singletons. The ten largest clones take up around 4% of the sample. V sheds 6 bases and J sheds 1 base, leaving 6 bases between their ends. From its cysteine to its phenylalanine, the CDR3 spans 13 amino acids. Only CDR3 DNA remains: 39 bases, in frame from the first base.

Sequencing used PBMCs from the stem cell graft donor, obtained from the stem cell graft. The clonotype comes from a human donor who donated a stem cell graft to a child with acute myeloid leukemia. The sequence joins TRBV12-3 or TRBV12-4 to TRBJ2-2, with TRBD2 as a weak D call on 6 bases. The CDR3 here reads CASRAGNTGELFF. The DNA is TGTGCCAGCAGAGCGGGGAACACCGGGGAGCTGTTTTTT.